The 14 T cell receptor beta chains in this list originate from one sample, sequenced in a study of lymphopenia after photon versus proton radiotherapy. This table comes from immunoSEQ multiplex PCR, and its TCRdb copy is limited to in-frame clones, with some not included. Of approximately 24,000 clones in the sample, over 85% are singletons; the top ten hold approximately 0.81%. The sample here was peripheral blood, taken from a patient treated with photon-based radiotherapy. These TCRs come from a woman aged 45 to 65 with cholangiocarcinoma.

The V and J genes are TRBV29-1 and TRBJ2-5; D ambiguous. CDR3 length: 11 amino acids. V gave up 5 bases and J gave up 5 bases, with 9 bases separating them. CDR1 and CDR2 (germline): SQVTM, ANQGSEA. Here the CDR3 reads CSVSPLETQYF. CDR3 nucleotides: TGCAGCGTTTCCCCGCTGGAGACCCAGTACTTC.

This CDR3 reads CASSRMGMNTEAFF. The DNA for the CDR3 is TGTGCCAGTAGTCGGATGGGCATGAACACTGAAGCTTTCTTT. This chain joins TRBV19 and TRBJ1-1; D is ambiguous. CDR1 and CDR2 from the germline V gene are LNHDA and SQIVND (reference sequence). Trimming took off 5 bases at V and 0 bases at J, with 10 bases between the two ends. The CDR3 loop spans 14 amino acids. Supplemented by reference TRBV19 and TRBJ1-1, the full variable domain reads DGGITQSPKYLFRKEGQNVTLSCEQNLNHDAMYWYRQDPGQGLRLIYYSQIVNDFQKGDIAEGYSVSREKKESFPLTVTSAQKNPTAFYLCASSRMGMNTEAFFGQGTRLTVV.

The rearrangement links TRBV11-2 to TRBJ2-7, with 8 bases aligning to TRBD2. V lost 1 base, J lost 3 bases, and 5 bases stayed unmatched. There are 15 residues in the CDR3. Germline CDR1 reads SGHAT; CDR2 reads FQNNGV. The CDR3 spells CASSLAAGELYEQYF. The CDR3 DNA reads as TGTGCCAGCAGCTTAGCAGCGGGGGAGCTCTACGAGCAGTACTTC.

The rearrangement joins TRBV7-9 to TRBJ2-1; the D is unclear. CDR3 length: 13 residues. Germline loops: CDR1 SEHNR, CDR2 FQNEAQ (reference sequence). Between the trimmed V and J ends, which lost 3 bases and 0 bases, there was a span of 3 bases. Here the CDR3 reads CASSFSSYNEQFF. The CDR3 region has the DNA TGTGCCAGCAGCTTCAGCTCCTACAATGAGCAGTTCTTC.

The chain uses TRBV6-5 and TRBJ2-2; D may be TRBD1 (5 bases). Looked up from germline, CDR1 is MNHEY and CDR2 is SVGAGI. This CDR3 contains 14 residues. V lost 6 bases to trimming and J lost 6 bases, with 14 bases between them. This CDR3 reads CASRAGPLSGELFF. The CDR3 DNA follows: TGTGCCAGCAGGGCAGGGCCCCTGTCCGGGGAGCTGTTTTTT.

In DNA form, the CDR3 reads TGTGCCAGCAGCTTAGGCTGGGTAACAGGGTGCACCTTC. Translating it yields CASSLGWVTGCTF. The rearrangement uses TRBV11-2 and TRBJ1-2, with D maybe TRBD1 (6 bases). V was cut by 1 base and J by 13 bases, with 16 bases left in between. CDR1 and CDR2 from the germline V gene are SGHAT and FQNNGV. The CDR3 contains 13 residues.

The chain has TRBV27 and TRBJ2-1; 9 bases map to TRBD2. The CDR3 totals 16 residues. CDR1 MNHEY and CDR2 SMNVEV come from the germline V gene (reference sequence). J lost 9 bases, V lost 10 bases, and 19 bases had no gene match. The CDR3 coding sequence is TGTGCCACTACCCGTGCTTTGCGGGGGGGGTGGGGTGAGCAGTTCTTC. Amino acid sequence: CATTRALRGGWGEQFF.

The J gene is TRBJ2-7, the V gene TRBV5-8; D is possibly TRBD1 or TRBD2 (8 bases each). This CDR3 is 17 amino acids long. Trimming stripped 4 bases from V and 2 bases from J, with 22 bases between. Per germline, CDR1 SGHTS and CDR2 YDEGEE. The CDR3 spells CASSRGGRGLYAYEQYF. The CDR3 nucleotides read TGTGCCAGCAGCCGGGGGGGCAGGGGGCTTTACGCCTACGAGCAGTACTTC.

The chain uses TRBV5-5 and TRBJ2-1; TRBD1 aligns across 9 bases. The germline CDR1 and CDR2 sequences are SGHKS and YYEKEE (reference sequence). The CDR3 runs 15 residues. V dropped 4 bases and J dropped 2; count of bases not matched to a gene: 4. The CDR3 is CASSGTGGTYNEQFF. For the CDR3, the DNA is TGTGCCAGCAGCGGAACAGGGGGCACCTACAATGAGCAGTTCTTC.

CDR3 sequence reads: CASSKRVPGQGQYGYTF. Here the CDR3 DNA reads TGTGCCAGCAGCAAAAGGGTGCCAGGACAGGGCCAGTATGGCTACACCTTC. V and J are TRBV21-1 and TRBJ1-2; the table's TRBD1 call for D was not verified on the DNA. TRBV21-1 has pseudogene status. The CDR3 has 17 residues.

This clone was seen more than once but under ten times. V usage is TRBV6-6 and J usage is TRBJ2-7; 10 positions match TRBD2. This CDR3 spans 16 amino acids. V was pared by 2 bases and J by 0 bases, with 4 bases of the junction left unmatched. Germline V gives CDR1 MNHNY, CDR2 SVGAGI (reference sequence). The CDR3 DNA reads TGTGCCAGCAGTTACCGCGGGACTAGCGTCTCCTACGAGCAGTACTTC. Protein product: CASSYRGTSVSYEQYF.

The chain employs TRBV27 and TRBJ1-3; D is uncertain. V gave up 8 bases and J gave up 0 bases, with 11 bases separating them. This CDR3 spans 14 amino acids. The germline V gene has CDR1 MNHEY and CDR2 SMNVEV (reference sequence). This chain's CDR3 is CASGPIGSGNTIYF. The CDR3 coding sequence is TGTGCCAGCGGTCCGATCGGCTCTGGAAACACCATATATTTT.

About this clone itself: The junction does not match germline at one end; this may be a read error. This rearrangement joins TRBV6-1 to TRBJ2-5, with 10 positions matching TRBD2. Germline-derived CDR1 and CDR2 are MNHNS and SASEGT. The CDR3 is made up of 15 amino acids. The CDR3 reads CARSEAGGQQETQYF. The DNA of the CDR3 is TGTGCCCGCAGTGAAGCGGGGGGGCAGCAAGAGACCCAGTACTTC.

V gene TRBV5-1 combines with J gene TRBJ2-1, with a possible D match to TRBD2 (7 bases). CDR3 length equals 14 residues. The germline CDR1 and CDR2 sequences are SGHRS and YFSETQ. V gave up 7 bases and J gave up 6 bases, with 17 bases separating them. The CDR3 reads CASFAGASVNEQFF. For the CDR3, the DNA is TGCGCCAGCTTCGCGGGGGCGTCGGTCAATGAGCAGTTCTTC.